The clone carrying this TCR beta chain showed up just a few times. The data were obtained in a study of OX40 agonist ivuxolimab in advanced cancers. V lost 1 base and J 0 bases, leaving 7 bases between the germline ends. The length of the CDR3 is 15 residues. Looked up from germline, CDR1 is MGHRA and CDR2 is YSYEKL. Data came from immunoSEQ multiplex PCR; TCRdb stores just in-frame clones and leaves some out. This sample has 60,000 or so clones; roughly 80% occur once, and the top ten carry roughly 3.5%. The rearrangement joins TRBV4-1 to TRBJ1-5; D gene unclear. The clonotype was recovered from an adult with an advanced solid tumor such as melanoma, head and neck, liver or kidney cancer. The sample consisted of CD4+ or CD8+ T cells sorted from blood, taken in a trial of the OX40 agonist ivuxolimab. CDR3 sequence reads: CASSQVGDSNQPQHF. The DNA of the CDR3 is TGCGCCAGCAGCCAAGTGGGTGATAGCAATCAGCCCCAGCATTTT.